This TCR beta chain emerged from a study of blood T cell repertoires in COVID-19. Study details: Whether acute or convalescent, the COVID-19 samples came from the United States, Italy and Spain.

In the authors' workflow: Estimated nucleated cell counts came from reference gene primer amplification. Data came from immunoSEQ multiplex PCR; TCRdb stores just in-frame clones and leaves some out. V, J and clone size reflect that table, while D and trimming were determined from the DNA. The sample contains around 130,000 clones, around nine tenths of which appear only once. Germline V gene sequence: CDR1 SGHRS, CDR2 YFSETQ. CDR3 length: 15 amino acids. Germline trimming cut 3 bases from V and 4 bases from J; bases unmatched to any gene: 5. The specimen was peripheral blood. The chain links TRBV5-1 to TRBJ2-3; TRBD2 matches 10 bases. The origin of this receptor is a woman between 50 and 59 years old with acute or convalescent COVID-19. CDR3 sequence: CASSSSGSSPDTQYF. DNA of the CDR3: TGCGCCAGCAGCTCTAGCGGGAGTAGCCCAGATACGCAGTATTTT.